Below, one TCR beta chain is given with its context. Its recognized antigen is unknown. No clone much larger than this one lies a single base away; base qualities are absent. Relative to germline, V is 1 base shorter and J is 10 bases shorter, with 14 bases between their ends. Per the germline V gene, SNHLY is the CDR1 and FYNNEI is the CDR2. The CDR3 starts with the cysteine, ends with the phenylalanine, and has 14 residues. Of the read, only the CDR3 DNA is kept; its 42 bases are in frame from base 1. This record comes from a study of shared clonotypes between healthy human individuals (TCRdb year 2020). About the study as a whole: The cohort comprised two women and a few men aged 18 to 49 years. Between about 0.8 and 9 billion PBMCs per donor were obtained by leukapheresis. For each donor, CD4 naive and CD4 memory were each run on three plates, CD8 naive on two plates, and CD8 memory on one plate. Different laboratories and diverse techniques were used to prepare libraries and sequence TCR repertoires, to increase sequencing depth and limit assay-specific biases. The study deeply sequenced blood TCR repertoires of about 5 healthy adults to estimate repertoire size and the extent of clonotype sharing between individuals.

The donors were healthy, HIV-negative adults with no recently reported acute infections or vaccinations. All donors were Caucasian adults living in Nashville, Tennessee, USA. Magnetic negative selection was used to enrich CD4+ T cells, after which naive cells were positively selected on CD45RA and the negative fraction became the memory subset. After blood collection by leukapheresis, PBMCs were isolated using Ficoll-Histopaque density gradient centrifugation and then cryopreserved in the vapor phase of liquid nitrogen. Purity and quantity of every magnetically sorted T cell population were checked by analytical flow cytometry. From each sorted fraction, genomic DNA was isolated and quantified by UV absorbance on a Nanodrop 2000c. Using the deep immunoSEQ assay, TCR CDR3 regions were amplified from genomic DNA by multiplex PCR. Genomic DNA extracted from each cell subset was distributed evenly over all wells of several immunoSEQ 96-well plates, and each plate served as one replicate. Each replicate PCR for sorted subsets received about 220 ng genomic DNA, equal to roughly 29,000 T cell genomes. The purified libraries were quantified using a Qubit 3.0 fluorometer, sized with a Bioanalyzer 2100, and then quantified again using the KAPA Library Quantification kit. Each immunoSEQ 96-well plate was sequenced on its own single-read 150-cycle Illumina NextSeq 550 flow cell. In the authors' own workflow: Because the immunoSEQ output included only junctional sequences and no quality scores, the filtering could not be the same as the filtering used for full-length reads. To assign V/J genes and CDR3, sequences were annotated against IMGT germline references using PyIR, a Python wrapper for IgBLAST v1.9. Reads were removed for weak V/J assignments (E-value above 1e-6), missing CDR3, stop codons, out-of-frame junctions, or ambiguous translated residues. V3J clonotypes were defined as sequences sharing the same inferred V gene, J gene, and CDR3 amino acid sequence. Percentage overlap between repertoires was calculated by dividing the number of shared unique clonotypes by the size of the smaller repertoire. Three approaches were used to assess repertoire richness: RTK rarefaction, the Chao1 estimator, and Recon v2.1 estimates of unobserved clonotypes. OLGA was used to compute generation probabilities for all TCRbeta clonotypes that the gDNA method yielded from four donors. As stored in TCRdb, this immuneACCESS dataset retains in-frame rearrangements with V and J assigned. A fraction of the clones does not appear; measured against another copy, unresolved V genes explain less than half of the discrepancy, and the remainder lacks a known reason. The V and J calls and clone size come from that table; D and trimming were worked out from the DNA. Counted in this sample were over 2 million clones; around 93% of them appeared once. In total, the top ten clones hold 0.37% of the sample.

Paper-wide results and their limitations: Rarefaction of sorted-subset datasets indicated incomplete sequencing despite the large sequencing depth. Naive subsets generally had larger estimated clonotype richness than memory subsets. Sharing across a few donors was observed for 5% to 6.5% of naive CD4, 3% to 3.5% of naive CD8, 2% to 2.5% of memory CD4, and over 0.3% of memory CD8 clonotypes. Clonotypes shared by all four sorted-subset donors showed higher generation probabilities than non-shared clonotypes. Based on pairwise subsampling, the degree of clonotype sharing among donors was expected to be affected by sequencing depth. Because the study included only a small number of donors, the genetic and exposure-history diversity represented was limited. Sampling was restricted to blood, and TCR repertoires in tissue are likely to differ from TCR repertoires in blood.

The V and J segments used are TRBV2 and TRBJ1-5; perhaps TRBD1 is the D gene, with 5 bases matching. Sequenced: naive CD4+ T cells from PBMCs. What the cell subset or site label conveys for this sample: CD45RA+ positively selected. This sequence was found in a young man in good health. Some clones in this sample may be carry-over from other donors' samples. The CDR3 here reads CASSEEAGHLPQHF. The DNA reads TGTGCCAGCAGTGAAGAGGCTGGACACCTCCCCCAGCATTTT.